This T cell receptor beta chain was captured in a study of identical twins. In this sample, this clonotype turned up a few times. A single record per CDR3 protein comes from TCRdb applying MiXCR to the 5' RACE reads. The table has around 1.7 million distinct CDR3 sequences, around 33% seen once. Trimming at V came to 7 bases and at J to 5 bases, leaving 8 bases not matched to a gene. The CDR3 length is 15 residues. From germline, CDR1 is MNHNS and CDR2 SASEGT. Sequenced material: cord blood. The V call is TRBV6-1, the J call TRBJ1-6; 7 nucleotides match TRBD1. This receptor was obtained from a newborn girl in good health. The CDR3 DNA is TGTGCCAGCAACCCGGGACAGACCGATAATTCACCCCTCCACTTT. Its protein product is CASNPGQTDNSPLHF.